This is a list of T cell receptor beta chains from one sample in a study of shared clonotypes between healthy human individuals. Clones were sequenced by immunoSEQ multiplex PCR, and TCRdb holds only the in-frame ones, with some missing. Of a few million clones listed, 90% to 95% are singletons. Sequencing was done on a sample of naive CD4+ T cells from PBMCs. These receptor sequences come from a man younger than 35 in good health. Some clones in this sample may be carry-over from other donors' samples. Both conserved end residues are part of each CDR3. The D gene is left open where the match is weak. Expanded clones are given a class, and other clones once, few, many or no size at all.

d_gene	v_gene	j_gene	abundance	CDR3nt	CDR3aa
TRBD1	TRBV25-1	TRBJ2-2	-	TGTGCCAGCAGTGCCGACAGGGGGCAGGCCGGGGAGCTGTTTTTT	CASSADRGQAGELFF
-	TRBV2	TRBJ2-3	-	TGTGCCAGCAGTGAAGGCGCTGCCGATACGCAGTATTTT	CASSEGAADTQYF
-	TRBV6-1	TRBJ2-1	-	TGTGCCAGCAGTGTAGGACTACGAGGCTCCTACAATGAGCAGTTCTTC	CASSVGLRGSYNEQFF
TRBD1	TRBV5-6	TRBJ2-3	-	TGTGCCAGCAGCTCCTGGGACAGGGATACAGATACGCAGTATTTT	CASSSWDRDTDTQYF
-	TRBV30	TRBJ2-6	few	TGTGCCTGGAGAAACTCTGGGGCCAACGTCCTGACTTTC	CAWRNSGANVLTF
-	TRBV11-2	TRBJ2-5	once	TGTGCCAGCAGCCAAGGACAGTTTAGAGAGACCCAGTACTTC	CASSQGQFRETQYF
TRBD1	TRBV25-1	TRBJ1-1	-	TGTGCCAGCAGTGATCCCCGGACAGGGGGGACTGAAGCTTTCTTT	CASSDPRTGGTEAFF
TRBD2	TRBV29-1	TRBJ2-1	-	TGCAGCGTCCACAAGGGGGGACTAGCGGGAGAGGAGGAGCAGTTCTTC	CSVHKGGLAGEEEQFF
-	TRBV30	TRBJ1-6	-	TGTGCCTGGAGTTCCAGGGTGAATTATAATTCACCCCTCCACTTT	CAWSSRVNYNSPLHF
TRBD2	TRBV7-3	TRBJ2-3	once	TGTGCCAGCAGTAGGGCGGGAGACACACGGCCAGATACGCAGTATTTT	CASSRAGDTRPDTQYF
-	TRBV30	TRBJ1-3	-	TGTGCCTGGAGTCGTATGGGGCTGGGAGGAAACACCATATATTTT	CAWSRMGLGGNTIYF
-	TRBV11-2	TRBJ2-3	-	TGTGCCAGCAGCTTAAACTCGCTTGCAGATACGCAGTATTTT	CASSLNSLADTQYF
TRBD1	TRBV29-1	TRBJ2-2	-	TGCAGCGTTTCACAGGGGGCGAACACCGGGGAGCTGTTTTTT	CSVSQGANTGELFF
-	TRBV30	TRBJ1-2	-	TGTGCCTCGGCTGCTGGGGCTAAGAACTATGGCTACACCTTC	CASAAGAKNYGYTF
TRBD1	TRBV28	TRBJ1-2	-	TGTGCCAGCAACGAGGCGGGACAGGGGGCGCGGGGCTACACCTTC	CASNEAGQGARGYTF
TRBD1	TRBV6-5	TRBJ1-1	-	TGTGCCAGCAGAAAGGGACAGCAGTATGAAGCTTTCTTT	CASRKGQQYEAFF
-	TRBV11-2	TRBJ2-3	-	TGTGCCAGCAGTCCTTGGGGACGGAAGAGGCCGAGTACGCAGTATTTT	CASSPWGRKRPSTQYF
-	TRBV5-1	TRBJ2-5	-	TGCGCCAGCAGCTTGGCGGGCGGAGGAGAGACCCAGTACTTC	CASSLAGGGETQYF
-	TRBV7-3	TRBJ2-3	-	TGTGCCAGCAGCTTCCAAAAAGGCACAGATACGCAGTATTTT	CASSFQKGTDTQYF
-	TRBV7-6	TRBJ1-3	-	TGTGCCAGCAGTCTCAGTGGGATCTCTGGAAACACCATATATTTT	CASSLSGISGNTIYF
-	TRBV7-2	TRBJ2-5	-	TGTGCCAGCAGCTTATCTAGGGAAGAGACCCAGTACTTC	CASSLSREETQYF
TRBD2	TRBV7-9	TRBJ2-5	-	TGTGCCAGCAGCCCAAGCGGGAGTGGTGAGACCCAGTACTTC	CASSPSGSGETQYF
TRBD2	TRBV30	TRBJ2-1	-	TGTGCCATCAATAGCGGGAGGGGAGATGAGCAGTTCTTC	CAINSGRGDEQFF
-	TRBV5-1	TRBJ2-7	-	TGCGCCAGCAGCCCGCCTTCCCTTGCGAGTTACTCCTACGAGCAGTACTTC	CASSPPSLASYSYEQYF
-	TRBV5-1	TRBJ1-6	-	TGCGCCAGCAGCCTCACGGGGGTTGAGAATTCACCCCTCCACTTT	CASSLTGVENSPLHF
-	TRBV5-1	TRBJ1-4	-	TGCGCCAGCAGCTTCATCGGGACACTGGGTGAAAAACTGTTTTTT	CASSFIGTLGEKLFF
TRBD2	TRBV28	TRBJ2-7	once	TGTGCCAGCAGTGTACCGGGACTAGCGGGAGGCGGGTCCTACGAGCAGTACTTC	CASSVPGLAGGGSYEQYF
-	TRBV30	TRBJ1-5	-	TGTGCCTGGAGCGAGACGTCTTGGTATAGCAATCAGCCCCAGCATTTT	CAWSETSWYSNQPQHF
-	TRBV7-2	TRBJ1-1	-	TGTGCCAGCAGCTTAGGGTGGGGTACTGAAGCTTTCTTT	CASSLGWGTEAFF
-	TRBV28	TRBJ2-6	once	TGTGCCAGCAGTTTACCCGGGAAAGGACTTGGGGCCAACGTCCTGACTTTC	CASSLPGKGLGANVLTF
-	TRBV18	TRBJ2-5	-	TGTGCCAGCTCCCAGAGCAGTCTCCAAGAGACCCAGTACTTC	CASSQSSLQETQYF
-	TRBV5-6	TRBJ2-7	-	TGTGCCAGCAGCCACAATTTGGACCGACTTTACGAGCAGTACTTC	CASSHNLDRLYEQYF
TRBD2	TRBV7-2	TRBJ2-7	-	TGTGCCAGCAGCTTAAGGGCCACTAGCGGGAGCTCCTACGAGCAGTACTTC	CASSLRATSGSSYEQYF
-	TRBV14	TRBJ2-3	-	TGTGCCAGCAGCTATCTTGCAGGACACTCCACAGATACGCAGTATTTT	CASSYLAGHSTDTQYF
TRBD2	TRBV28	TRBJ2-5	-	TGTGCCAGCAGCCCACCGGGGGGGAAAGAGACCCAGTACTTC	CASSPPGGKETQYF
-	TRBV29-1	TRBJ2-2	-	TGCAGCGTTGGGACGGTAGGAGCCACCGGGGAGCTGTTTTTT	CSVGTVGATGELFF
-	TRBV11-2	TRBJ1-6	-	TGTGCCAGCCGGGGCTCGCGTCAGCTTAATTCACCCCTCCACTTT	CASRGSRQLNSPLHF
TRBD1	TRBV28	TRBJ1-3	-	TGTGCCAGCAGTTCCACAGGGGGCGCCAACACCATATATTTT	CASSSTGGANTIYF
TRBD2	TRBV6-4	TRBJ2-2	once	TGTGCCAGCAGCCGACTAGCGGGAGTCCCCGGGGAGCTGTTTTTT	CASSRLAGVPGELFF
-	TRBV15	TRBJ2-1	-	TGTGCCACCAGCGGGCCTCGACAGACACCCGGTTACAATGAGCAGTTCTTC	CATSGPRQTPGYNEQFF
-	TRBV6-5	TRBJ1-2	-	TGTGCCAGCAGTTACTCTGGGGAGCTTTCCTATGGCTACACCTTC	CASSYSGELSYGYTF
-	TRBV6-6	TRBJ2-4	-	TGTGCCAGCAGTTACGGGGGGACCTCCAAAAACATTCAGTACTTC	CASSYGGTSKNIQYF
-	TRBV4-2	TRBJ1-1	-	TGTGCCAGCAGCCAAGACAATCGGGAGAACACTGAAGCTTTCTTT	CASSQDNRENTEAFF
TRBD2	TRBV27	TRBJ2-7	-	TGTGCCAGCAGTCCAACCGCTTTGGGGTCAGCGGGAGGACTCTACGAGCAGTACTTC	CASSPTALGSAGGLYEQYF
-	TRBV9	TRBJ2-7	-	TGTGCCAGCAGCCCAAAACTCGGACAGTCCTTAGGCCCTTACGAGCAGTACTTC	CASSPKLGQSLGPYEQYF
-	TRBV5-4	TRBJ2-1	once	TGTGCCAGCAGCTCGGACAGACACAATGAGCAGTTCTTC	CASSSDRHNEQFF
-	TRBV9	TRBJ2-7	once	TGTGCCAGCAGCGTAGGCGCTTCAAGTTCGGGGGAGCAGTACTTC	CASSVGASSSGEQYF
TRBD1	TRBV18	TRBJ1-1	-	TGTGCCAGCTCACCTTCGGGACAGGGCAACACTGAAGCTTTCTTT	CASSPSGQGNTEAFF
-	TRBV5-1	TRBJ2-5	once	TGCGCCAGCAGCACCGGACCCCTCAATGTTGTCCCCCAGTACTTC	CASSTGPLNVVPQYF
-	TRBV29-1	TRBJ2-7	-	TGCAGCGTAGCAGGACAGTACGAGCAGTACTTC	CSVAGQYEQYF
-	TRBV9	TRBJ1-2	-	TGTGCCAGCAGCGTAGCGGGCAGCATTAACTATGGCTACACCTTC	CASSVAGSINYGYTF
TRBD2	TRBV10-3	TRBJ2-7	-	TGTGCCATCCAACAGACTAGCGGCTCCTACGAGCAGTACTTC	CAIQQTSGSYEQYF
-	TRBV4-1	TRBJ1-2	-	TGCGCCAGCAGCCCCGGGACTACATGGGACTATGGCTACACCTTC	CASSPGTTWDYGYTF
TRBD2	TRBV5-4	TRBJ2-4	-	TGTGCCAGCAGCCCGCCGGGACTAGCGATTCAGTACTTC	CASSPPGLAIQYF
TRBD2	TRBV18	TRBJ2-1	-	TGTGCCAGCTCACCAAGAGCGGGAGCGGGAGGCAATGAGCAGTTCTTC	CASSPRAGAGGNEQFF
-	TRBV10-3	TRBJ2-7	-	TGTGCCATCAGTGAGGCGGGCCCCCGGGAGCAGTACTTC	CAISEAGPREQYF
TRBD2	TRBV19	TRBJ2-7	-	TGTGCCAGTAGAATAGCGGGAGAGGGAAAGGGCGAGCAGTACTTC	CASRIAGEGKGEQYF
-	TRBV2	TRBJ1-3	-	TGTGCCAGCAGTGGCGTAAACACCATATATTTT	CASSGVNTIYF
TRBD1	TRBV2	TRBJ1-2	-	TGTGCCAGCAGGGGGACAGGAGACTATGGCTACACCTTC	CASRGTGDYGYTF
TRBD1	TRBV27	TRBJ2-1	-	TGTGCCAGCAGCACCCGGGACAGGGAGTTCTTC	CASSTRDREFF